The source of this T cell receptor (beta chain) is a study of shared T cell receptors in the human thymus. Germline V gene sequence: CDR1 LNHDA, CDR2 SQIVND (reference sequence). This CDR3 comprises 14 residues. With 5 bases clipped from V and 4 bases from J, the junction kept 6 bases outside the gene matches. This clone is a singleton in its sample. Repertoires were generated with immunoSEQ multiplex PCR, while TCRdb's copy carries only in-frame clones and drops some. The profile shows more than 550,000 clones, roughly 85% of them singletons. The same specimen was also included in a second study, on human thymus T cells.

Sequencing was carried out using thymocytes. The V call is TRBV19, the J call TRBJ2-5; 8 nucleotides align to TRBD2. The receptor comes from a girl under three years old with a congenital heart defect. CDR3 residues: CASSPGGAGETQYF. Written as DNA, the CDR3 is TGTGCCAGTAGTCCGGGGGGGGCCGGAGAGACCCAGTACTTC.